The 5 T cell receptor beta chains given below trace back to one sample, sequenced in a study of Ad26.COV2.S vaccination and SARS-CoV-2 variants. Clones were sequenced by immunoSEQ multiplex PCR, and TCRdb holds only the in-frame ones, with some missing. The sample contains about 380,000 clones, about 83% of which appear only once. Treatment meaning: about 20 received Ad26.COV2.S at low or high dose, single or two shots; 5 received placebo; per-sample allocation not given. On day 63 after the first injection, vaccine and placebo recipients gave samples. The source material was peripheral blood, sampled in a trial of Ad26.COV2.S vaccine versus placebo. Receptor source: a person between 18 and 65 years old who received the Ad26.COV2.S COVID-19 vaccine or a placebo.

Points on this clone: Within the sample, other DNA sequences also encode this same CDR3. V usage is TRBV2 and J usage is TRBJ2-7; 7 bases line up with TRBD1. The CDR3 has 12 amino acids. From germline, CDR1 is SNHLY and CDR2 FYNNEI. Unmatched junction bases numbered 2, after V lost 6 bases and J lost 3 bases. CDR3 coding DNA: TGTGCCAGCAGAGGGGACAGCTACGAGCAGTACTTC. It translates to CASRGDSYEQYF.

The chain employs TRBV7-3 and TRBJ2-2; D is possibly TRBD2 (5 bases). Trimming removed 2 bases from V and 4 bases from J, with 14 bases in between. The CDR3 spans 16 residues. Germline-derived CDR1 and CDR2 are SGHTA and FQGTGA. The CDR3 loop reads CASSLRAVASTGELFF. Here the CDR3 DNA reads TGTGCCAGCAGCTTACGGGCGGTAGCGTCCACCGGGGAGCTGTTTTTT. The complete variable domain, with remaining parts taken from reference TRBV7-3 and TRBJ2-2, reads GAGVSQTPSNKVTEKGKYVELRCDPISGHTALYWYRQSLGQGPEFLIYFQGTGAADDSGLPNDRFFAVRPEGSVSTLKIQRTERGDSAVYLCASSLRAVASTGELFFGEGSRLTVL.

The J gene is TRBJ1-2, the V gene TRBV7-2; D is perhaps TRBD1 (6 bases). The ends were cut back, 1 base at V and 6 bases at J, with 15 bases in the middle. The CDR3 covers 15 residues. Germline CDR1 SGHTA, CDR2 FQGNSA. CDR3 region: CASSLVQGGRDGYTF. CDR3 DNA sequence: TGTGCCAGCAGCTTAGTACAGGGTGGACGGGATGGCTACACCTTC.

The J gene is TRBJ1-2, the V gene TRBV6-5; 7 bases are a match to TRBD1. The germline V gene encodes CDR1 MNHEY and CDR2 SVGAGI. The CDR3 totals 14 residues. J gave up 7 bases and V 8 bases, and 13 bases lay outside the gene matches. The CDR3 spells CASLPTGRKSGYTF. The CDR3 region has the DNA TGTGCCAGCCTTCCGACAGGGAGGAAATCTGGCTACACCTTC.

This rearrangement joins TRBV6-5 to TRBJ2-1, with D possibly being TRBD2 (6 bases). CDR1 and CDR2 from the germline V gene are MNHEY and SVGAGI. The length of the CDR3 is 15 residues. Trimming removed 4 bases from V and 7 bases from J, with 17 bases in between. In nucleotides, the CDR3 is TGTGCCAGCAGTTTGTATTTTGTCGGGGGAAATGAGCAGTTCTTC. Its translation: CASSLYFVGGNEQFF.